The 25 T cell receptor beta chains below were found in one sample sequenced in a study of cytomegalovirus exposure and HLA in healthy donors. In the PCR, 60 Vbeta and 13 Jbeta primers were used. Only in-frame clones appear in the TCRdb table, and some are missing; sequencing was by immunoSEQ multiplex PCR. The data contain over 100,000 clones, less than 80% of them singletons. The sequenced sample consisted of PBMCs. These TCRs come from a woman aged 45 to 65 in good health and CMV-seropositive.

The chain recombines TRBV19 with TRBJ2-2; 10 bases align to TRBD2. With 5 bases clipped from V and 9 bases from J, the junction kept 3 bases outside the gene matches. The germline V gene has CDR1 LNHDA and CDR2 SQIVND (reference sequence). The CDR3 runs 13 residues. The CDR3 bases are TGTGCCAGTAGTTCTAGCGGGAGCTGGGAGCTGTTTTTT. Translation gives CASSSSGSWELFF. The full variable domain, rest sourced from reference TRBV19 and TRBJ2-2, is DGGITQSPKYLFRKEGQNVTLSCEQNLNHDAMYWYRQDPGQGLRLIYYSQIVNDFQKGDIAEGYSVSREKKESFPLTVTSAQKNPTAFYLCASSSSGSWELFFGEGSRLTVL.

The J gene is TRBJ1-5, the V gene TRBV18; D remains ambiguous. This CDR3 is 15 amino acids long. V was clipped by 3 bases and J by 1 base, with 10 bases between them. Germline CDR1 and CDR2: KGHSH and LQKENI. The CDR3 protein is CASSPEGESNQPQHF. CDR3 coding DNA: TGTGCCAGCTCACCGGAGGGTGAGAGCAATCAGCCCCAGCATTTT. Filled out from reference TRBV18 and TRBJ1-5, the complete variable domain reads NAGVMQNPRHLVRRRGQEARLRCSPMKGHSHVYWYRQLPEEGLKFMVYLQKENIIDESGMPKERFSAEFPKEGPSILRIQQVVRGDSAAYFCASSPEGESNQPQHFGDGTRLSIL.

This sequence joins TRBV5-6 and TRBJ2-7; no reliable D call. The germline V gene encodes CDR1 SGHDT and CDR2 YYEEEE. The CDR3 covers 14 residues. Trimming removed 1 base at V and 3 bases at J, with 11 bases between. The CDR3 nucleotides read TGTGCCAGCAGCTTGATGCTAGAGGTCTACGAGCAGTACTTC. Residues: CASSLMLEVYEQYF.

CDR3 sequence reads: CASSVPRGPYNSPLHF. DNA of the CDR3: TGTGCCAGCAGTGTACCCAGGGGACCCTATAATTCACCCCTCCACTTT. The gene calls are TRBV6-1 and TRBJ1-6; the D gene is possibly TRBD1 (6 bases). Germline CDR1 reads MNHNS; CDR2 reads SASEGT. Trimming removed 4 bases at V and 2 bases at J, with 12 bases between. The CDR3 spans 16 residues.

This chain links TRBV6-5 with TRBJ2-1, with 12 bases lining up with TRBD1. V shed 6 bases and J 9 bases; nucleotides not matched to a gene: 6. There are 14 residues in the CDR3. Looked up from germline, CDR1 is MNHEY and CDR2 is SVGAGI. CDR3: CASRTGTGGGEQFF. The CDR3 coding sequence is TGTGCCAGCAGGACCGGGACAGGGGGCGGTGAGCAGTTCTTC.

This clone was observed a few times. The rearrangement uses TRBV18 and TRBJ1-2; maybe TRBD1 (5 bases). V lost 3 bases and J 7 bases, leaving 18 bases between the germline ends. CDR3 size: 15 residues. Per germline, CDR1 KGHSH and CDR2 LQKENI. CDR3 in amino acids: CASSPETGRTFGYTF. The CDR3 DNA reads as TGTGCCAGCTCACCGGAAACAGGTCGCACCTTTGGCTACACCTTC.

The chain uses TRBV9 and TRBJ1-3, with D uncertain. Germline values: CDR1 SGDLS, CDR2 YYNGEE. The length of the CDR3 is 17 residues. V lost 0 bases and J 0 bases, leaving 13 bases between the germline ends. CDR3 sequence reads: CASSVARQTISGNTIYF. The CDR3 DNA follows: TGTGCCAGCAGCGTAGCTCGGCAGACAATCTCTGGAAACACCATATATTTT.

The V and J genes are TRBV15 and TRBJ2-1; the D is unclear. V lost 0 bases to trimming and J lost 0 bases, with 6 bases between them. This CDR3 region has 15 residues. Germline V gene sequence: CDR1 LNHNV, CDR2 YYDKDF (reference sequence). The CDR3 region is CATSRDRGSYNEQFF. The CDR3 DNA sequence: TGTGCCACCAGCAGAGATCGAGGCTCCTACAATGAGCAGTTCTTC. The entire variable domain, with the rest obtained from reference TRBV15 and TRBJ2-1, is as follows: DAMVIQNPRYQVTQFGKPVTLSCSQTLNHNVMYWYQQKSSQAPKLLFHYYDKDFNNEADTPDNFQSRRPNTSFCFLDIRSPGLGDTAMYLCATSRDRGSYNEQFFGPGTRLTVL.

About this clone: The junction shows a germline mismatch at one end, possibly a read error. The chain uses TRBV7-9 and TRBJ2-6, with D perhaps TRBD1 (5 bases). Germline loops: CDR1 SEHNR, CDR2 FQNEAQ (reference sequence). The CDR3 totals 15 residues. The DNA of the CDR3 is TGTGCCAGCAGCTTAGGGGGCGCTGGGGCCAACGGCCTGACTTTC. Its protein product is CASSLGGAGANGLTF.

The V gene is TRBV25-1, the J gene TRBJ1-3; 10 bases are a match to TRBD1. V lost 2 bases to trimming and J lost 3 bases; unmatched junction nucleotides: 4. Germline assignment: CDR1 MGHDK and CDR2 SYGVNS. The CDR3 totals 16 residues. CDR3 in DNA: TGTGCCAGCAGTGAAAGGGGGGACAGGGGTGGAAACACCATATATTTT. This gives the protein CASSERGDRGGNTIYF. The variable domain in full, with the rest retrieved from reference TRBV25-1 and TRBJ1-3, is EADIYQTPRYLVIGTGKKITLECSQTMGHDKMYWYQQDPGMELHLIHYSYGVNSTEKGDLSSESTVSRIRTEHFPLTLESARPSHTSQYLCASSERGDRGGNTIYFGEGSWLTVV.

The sample holds a few counts of this clone. The chain joins TRBV6-6 to TRBJ1-1, with D unclear. The CDR3 runs to 11 residues. The V end was cut by 5 bases, the J end by 11 bases, with 12 bases between. Per the germline V gene, CDR1 is MNHNY and CDR2 is SVGAGI (reference sequence). The CDR3 DNA reads TGTGCCAGCAGTACGGACTCACAGGCTTTCTTT. This sequence encodes CASSTDSQAFF.

This rearrangement joins TRBV5-1 to TRBJ2-3; possible D gene TRBD1, 5 bases. The CDR3 contains 15 residues. Germline lookup yields CDR1 SGHRS and CDR2 YFSETQ. V lost 2 bases and J 2 bases, leaving 12 bases between the germline ends. For the CDR3, the DNA is TGCGCCAGCAGCTTTAGCAGGGTTCTCACAGATACGCAGTATTTT. Its protein product is CASSFSRVLTDTQYF.

The chain recombines TRBV6-1 with TRBJ2-1, with 7 positions matching TRBD1. The CDR3 consists of 15 residues. Germline V lookup: CDR1 MNHNS, CDR2 SASEGT. V shed 5 bases and J 2 bases; nucleotides not matched to a gene: 6. Here the CDR3 DNA reads TGTGCCAGCAGTAGGGGGCTAGAGGCCTACAATGAGCAGTTCTTC. It specifies CASSRGLEAYNEQFF.

About this clone: Other DNA variants within this sample encode the same CDR3. This chain uses TRBV9 with TRBJ2-7; tentatively, D is TRBD2 (6 bases). CDR1 SGDLS and CDR2 YYNGEE come from the germline V gene. V was cut by 0 bases and J by 0 bases, with 7 bases left in between. The CDR3 has 14 amino acids. CDR3 nucleotide sequence: TGTGCCAGCAGCGTAGGCGGGGTCTCCTACGAGCAGTACTTC. It encodes CASSVGGVSYEQYF.

V gene TRBV12-5 combines with J gene TRBJ1-6; no clear D gene. This CDR3 spans 15 amino acids. Trimming stripped 3 bases from V and 7 bases from J, with 13 bases between. CDR1 is LGHNT, CDR2 FRNRAP, per germline. In DNA, the CDR3 is TGTGCTAGTGGTTTAGGAGGGATGGGGAATTCACCCCTCCACTTT. Residues: CASGLGGMGNSPLHF.

This sequence joins TRBV10-3 and TRBJ2-7, with 8 bases identical to TRBD2. The length of the CDR3 is 15 residues. V dropped 4 bases and J dropped 2; count of bases not matched to a gene: 7. The germline gives CDR1 ENHRY, CDR2 SYGVKD. The CDR3 spells CAISGALAGTYEQYF. DNA of the CDR3: TGTGCCATCAGTGGTGCTCTAGCGGGTACCTACGAGCAGTACTTC.

This chain uses TRBV7-3 with TRBJ1-5; maybe TRBD1 (5 bases). This CDR3 contains 17 residues. Germline V lookup: CDR1 SGHTA, CDR2 FQGTGA. Between the trimmed V and J ends, which lost 5 bases and 2 bases, there was a span of 19 bases. The CDR3 loop is CASSHPRQICCNQPQHF. The CDR3 bases are TGTGCCAGCAGCCATCCCCGACAGATCTGTTGCAATCAGCCCCAGCATTTT.

This sequence joins TRBV9 and TRBJ2-3; possible D gene TRBD2, 5 bases. V lost 4 bases and J lost 1, with 19 bases in between. The CDR3 extends over 17 amino acids. Looked up from germline, CDR1 is SGDLS and CDR2 is YYNGEE. The CDR3: CASSPGESYGGTDTQYF. The CDR3 DNA sequence: TGTGCCAGCAGCCCCGGGGAATCGTATGGGGGCACAGATACGCAGTATTTT.

The CDR3 sequence: CASSLGQATNEKLFF. The CDR3 DNA follows: TGTGCCAGCAGTTTGGGACAGGCAACTAATGAAAAACTGTTTTTT. The rearrangement joins TRBV6-5 to TRBJ1-4; 8 positions agree with TRBD1. The germline CDR1 and CDR2 sequences are MNHEY and SVGAGI. The J segment lost 0 bases and the V segment lost 4 bases, leaving 1 base of the junction unmatched. This CDR3 comprises 15 residues.

This sequence joins TRBV7-9 and TRBJ2-7, with 8 bases aligning to TRBD1. The CDR3 contains 15 residues. CDR1 and CDR2 (germline): SEHNR, FQNEAQ (reference sequence). Germline trimming cut 2 bases from V and 7 bases from J; bases unmatched to any gene: 10. This chain's CDR3 is CASSLRGQGGEEQYF. As DNA, the CDR3 is TGTGCCAGCAGCTTACGAGGACAGGGCGGGGAAGAGCAGTACTTC.

CDR3 residues: CASSLIREADTQYF. In DNA form, the CDR3 reads TGTGCCAGCAGCTTGATCAGGGAGGCAGATACGCAGTATTTT. V gene TRBV7-9 combines with J gene TRBJ2-3, with D tentatively TRBD2 (6 bases). V was shortened by 3 bases and J by 4 bases, with 11 bases between the two germline ends. The CDR3 is made up of 14 amino acids. CDR1 is SEHNR and CDR2 is FQNEAQ in the germline V gene (reference sequence).

V gene TRBV29-1 combines with J gene TRBJ2-5; 7 positions match TRBD1. The V gene end was trimmed by 3 bases and the J gene end by 5 bases; junction bases not matched to a gene: 9. There are 14 residues in the CDR3. Germline V gene data show CDR1 as SQVTM and CDR2 as ANQGSEA. The CDR3 sequence: CSVDHPTGVETQYF. In DNA form, the CDR3 reads TGCAGCGTTGACCACCCCACAGGGGTGGAGACCCAGTACTTC.

The genes are TRBV14 and TRBJ2-7; TRBD1 matches at 7 bases. CDR1 is SGHDN, CDR2 FVKESK, per germline. The ends lost 1 base at V and 3 bases at J; junction bases unmatched: 0. The CDR3 is 13 residues long. The CDR3 reads CASSQGQGYEQYF. CDR3 sequence (DNA): TGTGCCAGCAGCCAAGGACAGGGCTACGAGCAGTACTTC.

The J gene is TRBJ1-1, the V gene TRBV7-8, with 8 nucleotides matching TRBD1. The CDR3 sequence is 15 residues long. Looked up from germline, CDR1 is SGHVS and CDR2 is FQNEAQ. V lost 5 bases to trimming and J lost 0 bases; unmatched junction nucleotides: 5. DNA for the CDR3: TGTGCCAGCAGCCCCAGGACAGGGATGAACACTGAAGCTTTCTTT. Translation gives CASSPRTGMNTEAFF.

This chain joins TRBV6-1 and TRBJ2-7; D might be TRBD1 (5 bases). Between the trimmed V and J ends, which lost 8 bases and 0 bases, there was a span of 14 bases. Germline CDR1 and CDR2: MNHNS and SASEGT. There are 14 residues in the CDR3. The DNA of the CDR3 is TGTGCCAGCGGCTCGCGGCAGGGCTCCTACGAGCAGTACTTC. As protein: CASGSRQGSYEQYF.